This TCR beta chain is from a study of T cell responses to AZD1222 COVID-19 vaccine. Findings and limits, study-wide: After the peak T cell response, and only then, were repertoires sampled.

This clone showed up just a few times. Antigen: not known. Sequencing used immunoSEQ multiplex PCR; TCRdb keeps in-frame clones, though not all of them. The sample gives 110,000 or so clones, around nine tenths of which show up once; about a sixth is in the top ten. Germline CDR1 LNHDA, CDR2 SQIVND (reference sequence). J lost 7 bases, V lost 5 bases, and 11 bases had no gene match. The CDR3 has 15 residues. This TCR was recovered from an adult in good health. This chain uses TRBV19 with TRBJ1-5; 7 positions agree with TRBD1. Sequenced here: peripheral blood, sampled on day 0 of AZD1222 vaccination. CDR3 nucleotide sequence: TGTGCCAGTAGTGCCCCGACAGGGTATTGGCAGCCCCAGCATTTT. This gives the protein CASSAPTGYWQPQHF.